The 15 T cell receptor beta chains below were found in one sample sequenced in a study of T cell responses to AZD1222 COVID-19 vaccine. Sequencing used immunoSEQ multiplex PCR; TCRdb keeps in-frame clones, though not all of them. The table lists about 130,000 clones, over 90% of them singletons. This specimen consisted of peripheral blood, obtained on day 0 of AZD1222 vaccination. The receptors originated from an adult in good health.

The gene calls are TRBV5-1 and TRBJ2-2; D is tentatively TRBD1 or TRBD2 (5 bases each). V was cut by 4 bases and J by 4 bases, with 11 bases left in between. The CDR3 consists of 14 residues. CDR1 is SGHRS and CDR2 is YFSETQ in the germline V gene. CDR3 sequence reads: CASSPGTGTGELFF. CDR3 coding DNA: TGCGCCAGCAGCCCCGGGACGGGCACCGGGGAGCTGTTTTTT. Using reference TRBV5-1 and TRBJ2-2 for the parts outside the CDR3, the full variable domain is KAGVTQTPRYLIKTRGQQVTLSCSPISGHRSVSWYQQTPGQGLQFLFEYFSETQRNKGNFPGRFSGRQFSNSRSEMNVSTLELGDSALYLCASSPGTGTGELFFGEGSRLTVL.

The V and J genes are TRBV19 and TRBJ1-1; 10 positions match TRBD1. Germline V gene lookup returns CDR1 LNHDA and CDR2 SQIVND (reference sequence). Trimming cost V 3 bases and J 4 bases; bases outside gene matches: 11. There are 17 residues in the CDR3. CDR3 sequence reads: CASSIKDMRTGGTEAFF. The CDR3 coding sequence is TGTGCCAGTAGTATTAAAGATATGAGGACAGGGGGCACTGAAGCTTTCTTT.

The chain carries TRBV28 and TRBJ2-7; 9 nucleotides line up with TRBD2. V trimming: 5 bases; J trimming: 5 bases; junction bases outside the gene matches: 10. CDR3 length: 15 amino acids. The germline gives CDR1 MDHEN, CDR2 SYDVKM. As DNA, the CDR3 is TGTGCCAGCAGTCTCCCGGCTAGCGGGACGCACGAGCAGTACTTC. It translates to CASSLPASGTHEQYF. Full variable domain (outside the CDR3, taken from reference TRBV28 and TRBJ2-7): DVKVTQSSRYLVKRTGEKVFLECVQDMDHENMFWYRQDPGLGLRLIYFSYDVKMKEKGDIPEGYSVSREKKERFSLILESASTNQTSMYLCASSLPASGTHEQYFGPGTRLTVT.

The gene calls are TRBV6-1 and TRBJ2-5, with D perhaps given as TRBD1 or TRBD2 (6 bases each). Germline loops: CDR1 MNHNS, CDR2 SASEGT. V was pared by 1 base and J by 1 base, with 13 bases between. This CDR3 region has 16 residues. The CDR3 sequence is CASSEVGGGAQETQYF. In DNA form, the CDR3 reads TGTGCCAGCAGTGAAGTCGGAGGGGGTGCCCAAGAGACCCAGTACTTC.

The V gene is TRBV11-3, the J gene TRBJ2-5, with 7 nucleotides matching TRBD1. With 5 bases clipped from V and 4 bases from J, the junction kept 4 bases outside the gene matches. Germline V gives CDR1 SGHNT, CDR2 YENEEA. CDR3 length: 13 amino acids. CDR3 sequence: CASSPGDRETQYF. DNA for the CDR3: TGTGCCAGCAGCCCAGGGGACAGAGAGACCCAGTACTTC.

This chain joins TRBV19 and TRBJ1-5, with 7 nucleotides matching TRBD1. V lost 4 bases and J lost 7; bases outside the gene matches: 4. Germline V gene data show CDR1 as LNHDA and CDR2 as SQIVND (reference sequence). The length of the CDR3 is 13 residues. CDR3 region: CASSRQGGQPQHF. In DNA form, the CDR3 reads TGTGCCAGTAGTAGACAGGGAGGACAGCCCCAGCATTTT.

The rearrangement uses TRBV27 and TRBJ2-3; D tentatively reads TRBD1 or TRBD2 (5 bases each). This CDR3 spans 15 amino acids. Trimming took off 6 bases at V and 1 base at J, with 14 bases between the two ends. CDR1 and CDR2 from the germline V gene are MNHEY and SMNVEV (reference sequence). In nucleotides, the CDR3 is TGTGCCAGCAGCCTGAGGTTGGGGGGCACAGATACGCAGTATTTT. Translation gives CASSLRLGGTDTQYF.

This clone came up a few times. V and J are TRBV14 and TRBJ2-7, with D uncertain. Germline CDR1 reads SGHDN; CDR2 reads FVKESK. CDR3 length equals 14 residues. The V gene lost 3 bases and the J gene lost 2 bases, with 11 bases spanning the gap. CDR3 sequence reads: CASSHSATPYEQYF. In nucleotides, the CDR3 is TGTGCCAGCAGCCACTCAGCGACGCCCTACGAGCAGTACTTC.

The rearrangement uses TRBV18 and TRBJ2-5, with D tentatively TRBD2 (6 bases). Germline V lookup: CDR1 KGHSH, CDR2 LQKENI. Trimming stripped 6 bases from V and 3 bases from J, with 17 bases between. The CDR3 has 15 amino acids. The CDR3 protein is CASSPAGGGEETQYF. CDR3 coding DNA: TGTGCCAGCTCCCCTGCCGGGGGAGGTGAAGAGACCCAGTACTTC.

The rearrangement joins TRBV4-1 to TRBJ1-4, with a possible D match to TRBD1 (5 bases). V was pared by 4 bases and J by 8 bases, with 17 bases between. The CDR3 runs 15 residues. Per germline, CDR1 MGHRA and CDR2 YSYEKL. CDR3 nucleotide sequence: TGCGCCAGCAGCCGAGCAGACAGTGTGGGGGAAAAACTGTTTTTT. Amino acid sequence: CASSRADSVGEKLFF.

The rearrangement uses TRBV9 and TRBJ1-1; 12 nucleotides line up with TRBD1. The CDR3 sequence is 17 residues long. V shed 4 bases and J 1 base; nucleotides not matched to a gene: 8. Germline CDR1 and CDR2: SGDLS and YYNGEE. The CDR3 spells CASSLTGTGGWNTEAFF. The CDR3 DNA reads TGTGCCAGCAGCCTAACCGGGACAGGGGGCTGGAACACTGAAGCTTTCTTT.

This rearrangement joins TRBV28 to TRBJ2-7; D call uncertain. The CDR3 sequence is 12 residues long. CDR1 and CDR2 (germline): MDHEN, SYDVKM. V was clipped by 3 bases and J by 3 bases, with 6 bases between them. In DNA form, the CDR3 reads TGTGCCAGCAGTTTTTTCGGCTACGAGCAGTACTTC. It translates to CASSFFGYEQYF.

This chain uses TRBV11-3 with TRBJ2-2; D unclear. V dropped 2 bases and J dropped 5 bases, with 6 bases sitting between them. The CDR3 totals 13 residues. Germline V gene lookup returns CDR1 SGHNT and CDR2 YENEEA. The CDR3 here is CASSLIQTGELFF. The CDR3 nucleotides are TGTGCCAGCAGCTTAATCCAGACCGGGGAGCTGTTTTTT.

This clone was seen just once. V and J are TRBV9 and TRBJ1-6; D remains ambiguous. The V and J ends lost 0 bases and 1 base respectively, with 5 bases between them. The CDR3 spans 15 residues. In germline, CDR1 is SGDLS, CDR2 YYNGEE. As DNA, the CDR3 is TGTGCCAGCAGCGTAGGGGGATCCTATAATTCACCCCTCCACTTT. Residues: CASSVGGSYNSPLHF.

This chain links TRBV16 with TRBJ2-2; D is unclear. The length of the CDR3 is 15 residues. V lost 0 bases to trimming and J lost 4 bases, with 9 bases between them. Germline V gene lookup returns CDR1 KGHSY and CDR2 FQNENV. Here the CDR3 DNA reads TGTGCCAGCAGCCAATCTAAGGGCCGCACCGGGGAGCTGTTTTTT. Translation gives CASSQSKGRTGELFF.